This entry lists 9 T cell receptor beta chains sequenced from one sample in a study of T cell responses to AZD1222 COVID-19 vaccine. TCRdb keeps only in-frame clones here, not all; method: immunoSEQ multiplex PCR. This table holds 150,000 or so clones, about 81% found once. The sequenced sample was peripheral blood, obtained on day 0 of MenACWY control vaccination. Receptors originate from an adult in good health.

The J gene is TRBJ1-1, the V gene TRBV5-6; TRBD1 is a possible D gene (6 bases). The germline CDR1 and CDR2 sequences are SGHDT and YYEEEE. The CDR3 consists of 15 residues. V lost 4 bases, J lost 0 bases, and 13 bases lay in between. The DNA for the CDR3 is TGTGCCAGCAGCCTGGGGGGCCATATGAACACTGAAGCTTTCTTT. This sequence encodes CASSLGGHMNTEAFF.

The V and J genes are TRBV7-9 and TRBJ2-7; D ambiguous. Trimming took off 5 bases at V and 0 bases at J, with 11 bases between the two ends. The CDR3 consists of 14 residues. Germline CDR1 is SEHNR and CDR2 is FQNEAQ (reference sequence). CDR3 sequence reads: CASSPSSSSYEQYF. Here the CDR3 DNA reads TGTGCCAGCAGCCCCAGTAGTAGCTCCTACGAGCAGTACTTC.

The rearrangement links TRBV3-1 (or the pseudogene TRBV3-2) to TRBJ1-1; no reliable D call. The CDR3 is 14 amino acids. From germline, CDR1 is LGHDT and CDR2 YNNKEL (reference sequence). Trimming shortened V by 2 bases and J by 1 base, and 8 bases separated the two germline ends. This CDR3 reads CASSQQQSNTEAFF. The CDR3 bases are TGTGCCAGCAGCCAACAACAGTCGAACACTGAAGCTTTCTTT.

This chain joins TRBV5-1 and TRBJ1-3; a weak D match, TRBD1 (5 bases). CDR3 length equals 16 residues. The V end was cut by 0 bases, the J end by 2 bases, with 12 bases between. Germline lookup yields CDR1 SGHRS and CDR2 YFSETQ. CDR3 residues: CASSLAGLRAGNTIYF. In DNA, the CDR3 is TGCGCCAGCAGCTTGGCGGGACTTCGGGCTGGAAACACCATATATTTT.

The rearrangement joins TRBV2 to TRBJ1-1; 9 nucleotides match TRBD1. The V gene's germline CDR1 is SNHLY and CDR2 FYNNEI. The CDR3 length is 16 residues. The junction had 8 bases not matched to a gene; V was cut back by 5 bases and J by 1 base. The CDR3 DNA reads TGTGCCAGCAGTCCAAATACAGGGGGCTGGAACACTGAAGCTTTCTTT. Protein: CASSPNTGGWNTEAFF.

The chain combines TRBV28 with TRBJ1-1, with 7 bases lining up with TRBD1. Per the germline V gene, CDR1 is MDHEN and CDR2 is SYDVKM. With V trimmed by 3 bases and J by 4 bases, 8 bases remained unmatched. The CDR3 loop spans 15 amino acids. The CDR3 DNA is TGTGCCAGCAGTTTGGGGGACAGCAGGGTCACTGAAGCTTTCTTT. Amino acid sequence: CASSLGDSRVTEAFF.

The sample holds one count of this clone. This chain uses TRBV19 with TRBJ1-4, with D possibly being TRBD1 (6 bases). Trimming stripped 6 bases from V and 14 bases from J, with 19 bases between. Germline V lookup: CDR1 LNHDA, CDR2 SQIVND (reference sequence). This CDR3 contains 13 residues. The CDR3 reads CASSQGLGLRLFF. The CDR3 DNA is TGTGCCAGTAGCCAGGGGTTGGGACTTCGGCTGTTTTTT.

This clone was observed once. The chain recombines TRBV29-1 with TRBJ2-2; possible D gene TRBD1, 6 bases. Trimming took 3 bases from V and 5 from J, leaving 7 bases between them. The CDR3 is 12 amino acids. CDR1 and CDR2 (germline): SQVTM, ANQGSEA. The DNA for the CDR3 is TGCAGCGTTGAGAGGGGGACCGGGGAGCTGTTTTTT. Amino acid sequence: CSVERGTGELFF.

This chain uses TRBV3-1 (or the pseudogene TRBV3-2) with TRBJ1-6; D not resolved. V was clipped by 4 bases and J by 6 bases, with 7 bases between them. The CDR3 is made up of 13 amino acids. Germline values: CDR1 LGHDT, CDR2 YNNKEL (reference sequence). The CDR3 reads CASSRDFNSPLHF. The DNA of the CDR3 is TGTGCCAGCAGCCGGGATTTTAATTCACCCCTCCACTTT.